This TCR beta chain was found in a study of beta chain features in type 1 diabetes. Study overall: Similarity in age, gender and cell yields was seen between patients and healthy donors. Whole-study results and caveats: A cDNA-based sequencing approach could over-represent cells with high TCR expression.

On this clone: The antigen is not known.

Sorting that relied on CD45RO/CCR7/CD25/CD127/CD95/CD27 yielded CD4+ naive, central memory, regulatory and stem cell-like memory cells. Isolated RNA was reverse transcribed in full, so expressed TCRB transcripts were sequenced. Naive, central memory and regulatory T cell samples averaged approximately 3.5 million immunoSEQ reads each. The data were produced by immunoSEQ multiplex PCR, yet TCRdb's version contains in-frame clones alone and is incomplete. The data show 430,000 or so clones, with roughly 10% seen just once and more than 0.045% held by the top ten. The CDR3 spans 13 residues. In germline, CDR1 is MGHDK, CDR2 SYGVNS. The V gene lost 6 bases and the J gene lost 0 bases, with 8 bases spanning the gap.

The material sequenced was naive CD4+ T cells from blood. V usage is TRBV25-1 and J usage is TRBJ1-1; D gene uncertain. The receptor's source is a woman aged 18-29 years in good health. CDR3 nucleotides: TGTGCCAGCAGAGGAGAGATGAACACTGAAGCTTTCTTT. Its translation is CASRGEMNTEAFF.